This T cell receptor (beta chain) derives from a study of cytomegalovirus exposure and HLA in healthy donors. In the PCR, 60 Vbeta and 13 Jbeta primers were used. The method was immunoSEQ multiplex PCR; TCRdb's version includes in-frame clones alone and lacks a portion of them. Of roughly 40,000 clones listed, over 75% are singletons. J gave up 2 bases and V 7 bases, and 14 bases lay outside the gene matches. Germline values: CDR1 MNHEY, CDR2 SMNVEV (reference sequence). This CDR3 spans 18 amino acids. General study points: Segments of the TCR beta V type were, in most cases, productive about 90% or about 30% of the time in an earlier analysis. Roughly even sequencing depth across donors was the assumption behind the presence/absence analyses. Later analysis revealed greater clonal expansion in HLA-associated TCR beta chains than in equally common others. An observed cluster of highly shared sequence variants was recorded as a likely sequencing artifact.

As to this clone: Its antigen is unidentified.

Sequencing was carried out using PBMCs. This clonotype originated in a man aged 45-60 years in good health and CMV-seronegative. The gene calls are TRBV27 and TRBJ2-6; 7 bases match TRBD2. The CDR3 coding sequence is TGTGCCAGCACCCTATTAGGGGATGGGAGGGCTGGGGCCAACGTCCTGACTTTC. Amino acid sequence: CASTLLGDGRAGANVLTF.